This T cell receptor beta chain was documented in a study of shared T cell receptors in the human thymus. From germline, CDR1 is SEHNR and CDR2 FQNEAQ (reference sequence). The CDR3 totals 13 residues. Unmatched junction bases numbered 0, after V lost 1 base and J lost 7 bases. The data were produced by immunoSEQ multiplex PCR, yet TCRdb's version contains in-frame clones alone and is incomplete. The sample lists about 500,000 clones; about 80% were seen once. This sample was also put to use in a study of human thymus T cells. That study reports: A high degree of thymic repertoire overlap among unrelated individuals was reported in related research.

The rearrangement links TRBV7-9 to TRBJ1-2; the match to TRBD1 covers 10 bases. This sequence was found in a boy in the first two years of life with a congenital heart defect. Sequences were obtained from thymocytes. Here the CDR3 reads CASSLGTGGGYTF. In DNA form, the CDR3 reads TGTGCCAGCAGCTTAGGGACAGGGGGTGGCTACACCTTC. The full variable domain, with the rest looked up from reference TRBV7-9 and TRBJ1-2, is DTGVSQNPRHKITKRGQNVTFRCDPISEHNRLYWYRQTLGQGPEFLTYFQNEAQLEKSRLLSDRFSAERPKGSFSTLEIQRTEQGDSAMYLCASSLGTGGGYTFGSGTRLTVV.